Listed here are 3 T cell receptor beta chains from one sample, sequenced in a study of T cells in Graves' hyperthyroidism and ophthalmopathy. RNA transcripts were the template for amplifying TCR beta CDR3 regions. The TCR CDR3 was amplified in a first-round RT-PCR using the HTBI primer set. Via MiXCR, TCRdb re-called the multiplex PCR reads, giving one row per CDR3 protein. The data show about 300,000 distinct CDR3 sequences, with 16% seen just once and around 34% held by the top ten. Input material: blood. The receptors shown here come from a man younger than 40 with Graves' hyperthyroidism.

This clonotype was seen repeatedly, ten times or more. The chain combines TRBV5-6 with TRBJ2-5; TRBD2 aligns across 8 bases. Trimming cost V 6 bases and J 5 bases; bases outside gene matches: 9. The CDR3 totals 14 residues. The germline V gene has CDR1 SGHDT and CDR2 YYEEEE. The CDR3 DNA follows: TGTGCCAGCACCACGGGACTAGTAGCCGAGACCCAGTACTTC. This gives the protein CASTTGLVAETQYF.

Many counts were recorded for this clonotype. This chain's CDR3 is CASSFSPGGQPQHF. In nucleotides, the CDR3 is TGTGCCAGCAGTTTTTCCCCCGGGGGTCAGCCCCAGCATTTT. The chain has TRBV28 and TRBJ1-5; maybe TRBD1 (5 bases). V was clipped by 3 bases and J by 6 bases, with 12 bases between them. This CDR3 region has 14 residues. Germline CDR1 MDHEN, CDR2 SYDVKM. Variable domain in full (rest from reference TRBV28 and TRBJ1-5): DVKVTQSSRYLVKRTGEKVFLECVQDMDHENMFWYRQDPGLGLRLIYFSYDVKMKEKGDIPEGYSVSREKKERFSLILESASTNQTSMYLCASSFSPGGQPQHFGDGTRLSIL.

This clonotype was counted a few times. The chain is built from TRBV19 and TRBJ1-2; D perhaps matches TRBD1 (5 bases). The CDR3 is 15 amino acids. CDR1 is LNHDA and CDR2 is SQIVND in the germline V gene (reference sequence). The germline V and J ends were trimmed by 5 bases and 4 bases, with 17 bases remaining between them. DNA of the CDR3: TGTGCCAGTAGTCTGGGGGTGCAGGGCCCCTATGGCTACACCTTC. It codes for CASSLGVQGPYGYTF.